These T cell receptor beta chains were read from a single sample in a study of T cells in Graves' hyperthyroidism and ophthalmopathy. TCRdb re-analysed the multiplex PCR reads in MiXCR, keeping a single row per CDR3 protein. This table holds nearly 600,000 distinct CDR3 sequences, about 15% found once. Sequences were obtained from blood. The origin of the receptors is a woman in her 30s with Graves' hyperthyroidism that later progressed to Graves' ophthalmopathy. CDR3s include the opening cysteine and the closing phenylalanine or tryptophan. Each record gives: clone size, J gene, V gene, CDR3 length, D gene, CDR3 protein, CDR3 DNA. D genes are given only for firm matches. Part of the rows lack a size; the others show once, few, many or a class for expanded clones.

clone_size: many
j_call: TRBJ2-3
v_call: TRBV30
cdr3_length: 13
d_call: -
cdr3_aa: CAWIAGSTDTQYF
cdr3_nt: TGTGCCTGGATCGCCGGCAGCACAGATACGCAGTATTTT

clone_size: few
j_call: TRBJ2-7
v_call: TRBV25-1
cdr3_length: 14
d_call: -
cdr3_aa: CASNRDGGSYEQYF
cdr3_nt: TGTGCCAGCAATCGGGACGGGGGCTCCTACGAGCAGTACTTC

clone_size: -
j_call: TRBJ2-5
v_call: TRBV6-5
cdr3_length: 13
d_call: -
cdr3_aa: CASSYSSQETQYF
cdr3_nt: TGTGCCAGCAGTTACTCCAGCCAGGAGACCCAGTACTTC

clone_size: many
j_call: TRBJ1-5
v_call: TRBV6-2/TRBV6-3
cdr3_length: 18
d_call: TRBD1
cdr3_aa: CASLQSGTGAPNNQPQHF
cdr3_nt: TGTGCCAGCCTCCAATCCGGGACAGGGGCCCCGAATAATCAGCCCCAGCATTTT

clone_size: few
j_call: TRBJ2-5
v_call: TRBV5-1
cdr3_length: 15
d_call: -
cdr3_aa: CASSLTSKSGETQYF
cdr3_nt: TGCGCCAGCAGCTTGACTAGTAAAAGTGGGGAGACCCAGTACTTC

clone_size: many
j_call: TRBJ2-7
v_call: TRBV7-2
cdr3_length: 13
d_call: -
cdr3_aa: CASSLGITYEQYF
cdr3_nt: TGTGCCAGCAGCTTGGGGATTACCTACGAGCAGTACTTC

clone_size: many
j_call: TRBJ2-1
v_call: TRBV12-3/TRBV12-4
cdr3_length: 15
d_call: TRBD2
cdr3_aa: CASRGLAGVGNEQFF
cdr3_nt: TGTGCCAGCAGAGGACTAGCGGGAGTCGGAAATGAGCAGTTCTTC

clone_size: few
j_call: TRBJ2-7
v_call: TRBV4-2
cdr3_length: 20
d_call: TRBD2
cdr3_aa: CASSQDETSGLAGPPGEQYF
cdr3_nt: TGTGCCAGCAGCCAAGATGAAACCTCAGGACTAGCGGGACCCCCTGGGGAGCAGTACTTC

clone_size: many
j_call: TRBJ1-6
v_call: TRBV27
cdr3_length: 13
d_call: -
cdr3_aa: CASGSSYNSPLHF
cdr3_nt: TGTGCCAGCGGGAGCTCCTATAATTCACCCCTCCACTTT

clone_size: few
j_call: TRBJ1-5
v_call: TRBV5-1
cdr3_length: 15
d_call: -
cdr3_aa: CASSLETGEGQPQHF
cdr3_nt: TGCGCCAGCAGCTTGGAAACAGGAGAGGGTCAGCCCCAGCATTTT

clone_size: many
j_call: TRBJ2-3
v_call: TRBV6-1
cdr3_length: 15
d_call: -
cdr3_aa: CASSEGRGRVYTQYF
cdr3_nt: TGTGCCAGCAGTGAAGGGAGGGGGAGAGTTTATACGCAGTATTTT

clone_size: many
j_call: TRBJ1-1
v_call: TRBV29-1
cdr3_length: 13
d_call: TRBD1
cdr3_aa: CSAYRGTNTEAFF
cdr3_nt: TGCAGCGCCTACAGGGGAACGAACACTGAAGCTTTCTTT

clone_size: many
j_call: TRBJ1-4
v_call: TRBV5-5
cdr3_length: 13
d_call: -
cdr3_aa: CASSLGAHEKLFF
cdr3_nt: TGTGCCAGCAGCTTGGGTGCTCATGAAAAACTGTTTTTT

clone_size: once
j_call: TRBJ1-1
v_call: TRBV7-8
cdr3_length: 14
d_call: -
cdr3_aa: CASRRGRQNTEAFF
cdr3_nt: TGTGCCAGCAGGCGGGGACGGCAGAACACTGAAGCTTTCTTT